This T cell receptor (beta chain) appears in the sequencing data of a study of radiation and T cells in renal cell carcinoma (dated by TCRdb to between 2020 and 2021). In the study overall: The samples were drawn from a clinical trial, where primary renal cell carcinomas were treated with 15 Gy of stereotactic body radiation therapy and then removed by nephrectomy 4 weeks afterward. A total of 53 samples underwent TCR beta sequencing, made up of around 26 tumors and about 27 peripheral blood samples. A total of about 4 million unique CDR3 nucleotide sequences, encoding fewer than 3,000,000 unique CDR3 amino acid sequences, were found across all 53 samples.

The time point label on this specimen signifies: baseline pretreatment blood. The sample's treatment or condition label, in plain terms: 15 Gy SBRT to primary tumor, nephrectomy 4 weeks later. Serial peripheral blood from radiation-treated patients was sampled at baseline, 2 weeks and 4 weeks after SBRT to track tumor-enriched clonotypes. All patients had renal cell carcinoma with clear cell pathology. The QIAamp DNA Blood Mini Kit (Qiagen) was used to prepare genomic DNA for TCR sequencing. Only samples passing all quality control checks were included in the analyses. The immunoSEQ kit was used, according to the manufacturer's recommendations, to generate TCR beta libraries from genomic DNA. Library preparation used a first multiplex PCR with proprietary primers, then a second PCR adding unique barcodes, with bead cleanups after each round. Each sample batch included a kit-provided positive control reaction and a negative control reaction. The final libraries were assessed on an Agilent 4200 TapeStation D1000 ScreenTape, pooled by volume, and quantified by qPCR. Sequencing ran on an Illumina NextSeq500 with a MidOutput 150-cycle cartridge, using 156 Read1 and 15 Index1 cycles with kit custom primers. The pooled library was loaded at around 1 pM, and approximately 19% PhiX control was spiked in. The original methods were these. Vendor-processed data were analyzed in R, and a clonotype was defined as all T cells sharing the same CDR3 nucleotide sequence. For clone abundance analyses, frequencies were normalized to the 10,000 most abundant clones in each sample. Public T cell clones, averaging fewer than five per sample, were removed before analysis. Tumor-enriched and baseline blood-enriched clonotypes were defined by at least a 32-fold difference in abundance between compartments. A beta-binomial differential abundance model was used to identify clonotypes that were expanded or contracted between blood time points. The Baroni-Urbani and Buser coefficient was used to measure tumor-blood repertoire similarity, and groups were compared with two-tailed Wilcoxon tests in R. TCRdb holds this immuneACCESS table with in-frame rearrangements only. Some clones are missing; in checked studies, unresolved V genes explain under half, and the rest has no known cause. That table is the source of V, J and clone size, and D and trimming were worked out from the DNA. Counted in this sample were some 150,000 clones; approximately 87% of them appeared once. Roughly a quarter of the sample is held by the ten biggest clonotypes.

Regarding this clone: Its cognate antigen has yet to be identified. No much larger clone is present one base from it, and per-base qualities are unavailable.

The germline V gene gives CDR1 as LGHNA and CDR2 as YSLEER. From its cysteine to its phenylalanine, the CDR3 spans 15 amino acids. The retained sequence is limited to the CDR3, 45 bases, with the frame set at the first base. The junction shows trimming of 1 base on V and 2 bases on J, plus 11 bases between the germline ends. What the authors observed across the whole study: With a single-armed trial design, the study had no way to address how radiation dose or scheduling affects the TCR repertoire. Dynamics of the blood repertoire were not tracked past 4 weeks after treatment. In blood, the top tumor clonotypes increased between baseline and 2 weeks post-radiation and then shrank by 4 weeks, which suggests that tumor-resident clones expanded only transiently. Because pretreatment tumor biopsies were not available, the baseline intratumoral presence of clonotypes could not be determined.

The receptor's source is a woman between 50 and 59 years old with renal cell carcinoma. The chain is made from TRBV4-3 and TRBJ1-2; the D region possibly corresponds to TRBD1 (5 bases align). The specimen comprised blood, sampled from a patient whose treatment included radiotherapy and nephrectomy. The DNA sequence is given as TGCGCCAGCAGCCAAGCAGGGAGGGCGAACTATGGCTACACCTTC. This is translated as CASSQAGRANYGYTF.